A single sample is the source of the 20 T cell receptor beta chains below, sequenced in a study of T cells in Graves' hyperthyroidism and ophthalmopathy. Using RNA transcripts as the source, TCR beta CDR3 regions were amplified. The primer set for the first-round RT-PCR of the TCR CDR3 was HTBI. One entry per CDR3 protein results from TCRdb running MiXCR on the multiplex PCR reads. The sample holds about 350,000 distinct CDR3 sequences, 11% to 15% seen once. Material: blood. The receptors derive from a woman aged 25 to 39 with Graves' hyperthyroidism.

Many counts were recorded for this clonotype. The chain employs TRBV28 and TRBJ1-1; TRBD1 matches at 8 bases. CDR1 is MDHEN, CDR2 SYDVKM, per germline. V lost 6 bases, J lost 0 bases, and 3 bases stayed unmatched. The CDR3 covers 14 residues. CDR3 coding DNA: TGTGCCAGCAGGGCAGGGGGCTTGAACACTGAAGCTTTCTTT. Translation: CASRAGGLNTEAFF.

This clonotype was detected ten times or more. This chain links TRBV28 with TRBJ2-1; 7 nucleotides line up with TRBD1. The CDR3 loop spans 17 amino acids. The germline V gene encodes CDR1 MDHEN and CDR2 SYDVKM. Trimming removed 2 bases from V and 0 bases from J; junction bases left unmatched: 7. The DNA of the CDR3 is TGTGCCAGCAGTTTACATTTCGGGACAGACTCCTACAATGAGCAGTTCTTC. This gives the protein CASSLHFGTDSYNEQFF.

The V gene is TRBV14, the J gene TRBJ2-7; TRBD2 matches at 12 bases. The CDR3 spans 18 residues. V shed 2 bases and J 5 bases; nucleotides not matched to a gene: 13. Germline V gene data show CDR1 as SGHDN and CDR2 as FVKESK. CDR3 region: CASSQSGGGLAGRNEQYF. The CDR3 DNA is TGTGCCAGCAGCCAAAGTGGGGGTGGACTAGCGGGAAGGAACGAGCAGTACTTC.

CDR3: CASSMRGPYEQYF. The DNA of the CDR3 is TGTGCCAGCAGCATGAGGGGACCCTACGAGCAGTACTTC. The chain couples TRBV2 to TRBJ2-7, with D possibly called TRBD1 or TRBD2 (5 bases each). CDR3 size: 13 residues. CDR1 and CDR2 (germline): SNHLY, FYNNEI. V lost 6 bases to trimming and J lost 2 bases, with 11 bases between them. The complete variable domain, with remaining parts taken from reference TRBV2 and TRBJ2-7, reads EPEVTQTPSHQVTQMGQEVILRCVPISNHLYFYWYRQILGQKVEFLVSFYNNEISEKSEIFDDQFSVERPDGSNFTLKIRSTKLEDSAMYFCASSMRGPYEQYFGPGTRLTVT.

Of note for this clonotype: This may arise from a read error, as a much more abundant clone is one base away. The chain is built from TRBV5-4 and TRBJ2-7; D not resolved. Germline-derived CDR1 and CDR2 are SGHNT and YYREEE (reference sequence). With 6 bases removed from V and 2 bases from J, the gap between germline ends came to 15 bases. The CDR3 is 14 amino acids. This chain's CDR3 is CASNEEKRPYEQYF. The CDR3 bases are TGTGCCAGCAACGAAGAAAAGCGACCCTACGAGCAGTACTTC.

This clonotype was observed many times. The chain couples TRBV7-9 to TRBJ1-1, with D hard to call. This CDR3 has 14 amino acids. Trimming pared 5 bases from V and 2 bases from J, leaving 12 bases between. The germline V gene encodes CDR1 SEHNR and CDR2 FQNEAQ (reference sequence). CDR3 loop: CASSPRKENTEAFF. Written as DNA, the CDR3 is TGTGCCAGCAGCCCCCGGAAGGAAAACACTGAAGCTTTCTTT.

This clonotype was observed at least ten times. The J gene is TRBJ2-7, the V gene TRBV27; D gene uncertain. Germline V gives CDR1 MNHEY, CDR2 SMNVEV (reference sequence). The CDR3 has 12 residues. Trimming left V 4 bases short and J 2 bases short, with 6 bases between. CDR3 nucleotide sequence: TGTGCCAGCAGTTCCCGTCCCTACGAGCAGTACTTC. This codes for CASSSRPYEQYF.

CDR3 nucleotide sequence: TGTGCCAGCAGTTCCTGGGGGGGACAGGAGCAGTACTTC. Translating it yields CASSSWGGQEQYF. The gene calls are TRBV28 and TRBJ2-7; D is tentatively TRBD1 or TRBD2 (7 bases each). Germline V gives CDR1 MDHEN, CDR2 SYDVKM. The CDR3 contains 13 residues. V was trimmed by 4 bases and J by 7 bases, leaving 14 bases between them.

This chain uses TRBV6-2 or TRBV6-3 with TRBJ1-4; unclear D gene. Per the germline V gene, CDR1 is MNHEY and CDR2 is SVGEGT. The CDR3 spans 13 residues. Trimming pared 4 bases from V and 8 bases from J, leaving 11 bases between. As DNA, the CDR3 is TGTGCCAGCAGTTTATCGGTGGGGGAAAAACTGTTTTTT. Translation: CASSLSVGEKLFF.

This clonotype was seen many times. CDR3 protein: CASSSTGDRGPYEQFF. Written as DNA, the CDR3 is TGTGCCAGCAGCTCTACCGGGGACAGGGGGCCCTACGAGCAGTTCTTC. The V and J genes are TRBV5-6 and TRBJ2-7; 12 bases agree with TRBD1. The J call may be wrong; the DNA end is better matched by TRBJ2-1. Germline CDR1 SGHDT, CDR2 YYEEEE. This CDR3 contains 16 residues.

This clonotype was seen only once. The rearrangement links TRBV9 to TRBJ1-5, with TRBD1 identical over 8 bases. The CDR3 totals 14 residues. Germline V gene data show CDR1 as SGDLS and CDR2 as YYNGEE. Losses at the gene ends were 4 bases for V and 6 bases for J; bases not matched to a gene: 6. The CDR3, as DNA: TGTGCCAGCAGCAGGGGGACAGGCACTCAGCCCCAGCATTTT. Translation: CASSRGTGTQPQHF.

The chain uses TRBV27 and TRBJ2-3; 8 bases match TRBD1. Looked up from germline, CDR1 is MNHEY and CDR2 is SMNVEV (reference sequence). This CDR3 has 16 residues. J lost 4 bases, V lost 6 bases, and 12 bases had no gene match. CDR3: CASRETGDQVADTQYF. The CDR3 region has the DNA TGTGCCAGCAGGGAGACAGGGGACCAGGTCGCAGATACGCAGTATTTT.

V is TRBV10-3 and J is TRBJ2-3; no firm D call. V gave up 1 base and J gave up 4 bases, with 6 bases separating them. Per germline, CDR1 ENHRY and CDR2 SYGVKD. CDR3 length equals 13 residues. DNA of the CDR3: TGTGCCATCAGTGAGTTTGAGGCAGATACGCAGTATTTT. Translation gives CAISEFEADTQYF.

This clonotype was counted many times. The gene calls are TRBV24-1 and TRBJ2-2; no clear D. V shed 6 bases and J shed 4 bases, with 5 bases lying between them. Per the germline V gene, CDR1 is KGHDR and CDR2 is SFDVKD. The CDR3 covers 12 residues. The chain's CDR3 is CATSSVTGELFF. CDR3 bases: TGTGCCACCAGTTCTGTCACCGGGGAGCTGTTTTTT.

The chain is built from TRBV29-1 and TRBJ1-5; D unclear. Germline V lookup: CDR1 SQVTM, CDR2 ANQGSEA. The CDR3 contains 11 residues. Trimming stripped 1 base from V and 6 bases from J, with 4 bases between. The CDR3 DNA reads as TGCAGCGTTGAAGGTTCTCAGCCCCAGCATTTT. Translating it yields CSVEGSQPQHF.

This clonotype was seen many times. This chain connects TRBV28 to TRBJ2-1; 7 bases align to TRBD2. CDR3 length: 15 amino acids. Germline V gene sequence: CDR1 MDHEN, CDR2 SYDVKM. Trimming cost V 7 bases and J 2 bases; bases outside gene matches: 8. The CDR3, as DNA: TGTGCCAGCAAGGGCGGGAGTAACCCCTACAATGAGCAGTTCTTC. It encodes CASKGGSNPYNEQFF.

The chain couples TRBV9 to TRBJ2-1; 9 positions match TRBD1. Germline CDR1 SGDLS, CDR2 YYNGEE. This CDR3 is built from 14 residues. V shed 2 bases and J 6 bases; nucleotides not matched to a gene: 3. CDR3 sequence reads: CASSVGQGRNEQFF. The CDR3 nucleotides read TGTGCCAGCAGCGTGGGACAGGGCCGCAATGAGCAGTTCTTC.

The rearrangement joins TRBV2 to TRBJ1-5; D is ambiguous. The V end lost 0 bases, the J end lost 10 bases, and 13 bases lay between the germline ends. Germline CDR1 and CDR2: SNHLY and FYNNEI. The CDR3 has 14 residues. The CDR3 DNA reads as TGTGCCAGCAGTGAAGCGCCCCGAGTCGGCCCCCAGCATTTT. The encoded protein is CASSEAPRVGPQHF.

The table lists this clonotype with many counts. CDR3 nucleotides: TGTGCCAGCAGCTTTAGGGCCTATCAAGAGACCCAGTACTTC. Protein sequence: CASSFRAYQETQYF. The chain joins TRBV7-8 to TRBJ2-5; D gene ambiguous. Germline V CDR1 and CDR2: SGHVS, FQNEAQ. Deletions cut 3 bases from V and 2 bases from J, with 10 bases between. This CDR3 has 14 amino acids.

In this sample, this clonotype turned up many times. V and J are TRBV11-2 and TRBJ2-5; D might be TRBD1 or TRBD2, each matching 5 bases. This CDR3 comprises 15 residues. V lost 3 bases and J 5 bases, leaving 16 bases between the germline ends. Germline values: CDR1 SGHAT, CDR2 FQNNGV. The CDR3 DNA follows: TGTGCCAGCAGCTTGGACTGGCCAGGGTGGGAGACCCAGTACTTC. Translating gives CASSLDWPGWETQYF. Using reference TRBV11-2 and TRBJ2-5 for the parts outside the CDR3, the full variable domain is EAGVAQSPRYKIIEKRQSVAFWCNPISGHATLYWYQQILGQGPKLLIQFQNNGVVDDSQLPKDRFSAERLKGVDSTLKIQPAKLEDSAVYLCASSLDWPGWETQYFGPGTRLLVL.